Each of the 2 T cell receptor beta chains below was sequenced from the same sample in a study of siplizumab effects on memory and regulatory T cells. Here immunoSEQ multiplex PCR was the method, and the copy in TCRdb shows in-frame clones only, minus some. This sample carries some 100,000 clones, around 93% of them seen once, and the ten largest clones take roughly 0.16%. The specimen sequenced was non-Treg CD4+ T cells sorted from blood. These TCRs come from a human donor in good health.

This chain connects TRBV28 to TRBJ1-5; D possibly corresponds to TRBD1 (6 bases). V was cut by 3 bases and J by 7 bases, with 22 bases left in between. The CDR3 is made up of 17 amino acids. Germline lookup yields CDR1 MDHEN and CDR2 SYDVKM. Here the CDR3 reads CASSFSGLGGRIQPQHF. The DNA of the CDR3 is TGTGCCAGCAGTTTTTCGGGGTTGGGGGGGCGTATCCAGCCCCAGCATTTT.

This clone was counted a single time. This chain uses TRBV12-5 with TRBJ2-1; 7 nucleotides match TRBD2. This CDR3 is 12 amino acids long. Germline lookup yields CDR1 LGHNT and CDR2 FRNRAP. J gave up 7 bases and V 8 bases, and 5 bases lay outside the gene matches. CDR3 sequence: CASWQGGNEQFF. The CDR3 DNA follows: TGTGCTAGTTGGCAGGGAGGGAATGAGCAGTTCTTC.